In its sample, the clone carrying this T cell receptor (beta chain) was seen a few times. The CDR3 covers 15 residues. Measured with immunoSEQ multiplex PCR; TCRdb has only the in-frame clones, and not every one. Seen here are approximately 280,000 clones, around nine tenths observed once, and the top ten hold under 3%. The data belong to a study of blood T cell repertoires in COVID-19. V usage is TRBV21-1 and J usage is TRBJ2-1; the table calls TRBD1, which could not be checked here. TRBV21-1 is listed as a pseudogene. Sequencing used PBMCs or T cells enriched from blood (not recorded which). This clonotype was obtained from a woman between 18 and 30 years old who had recovered from COVID-19. The CDR3 coding sequence is TGTGCCAGCAGCGACCCCGGGACAGGGGGCAATGAGCAGTTCTTC. Protein sequence: CASSDPGTGGNEQFF.